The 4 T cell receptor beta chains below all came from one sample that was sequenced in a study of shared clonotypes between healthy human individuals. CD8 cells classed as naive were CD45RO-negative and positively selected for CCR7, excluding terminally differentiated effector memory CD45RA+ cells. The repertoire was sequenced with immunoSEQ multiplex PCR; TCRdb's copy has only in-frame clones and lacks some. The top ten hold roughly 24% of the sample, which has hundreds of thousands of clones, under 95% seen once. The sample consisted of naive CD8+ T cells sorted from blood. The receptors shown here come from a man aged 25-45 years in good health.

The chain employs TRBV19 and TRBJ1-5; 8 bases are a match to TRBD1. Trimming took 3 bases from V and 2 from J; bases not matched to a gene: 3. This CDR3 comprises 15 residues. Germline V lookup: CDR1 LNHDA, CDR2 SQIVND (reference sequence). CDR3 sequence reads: CASSMETGGNQPQHF. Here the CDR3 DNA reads TGTGCCAGTAGTATGGAGACAGGGGGCAATCAGCCCCAGCATTTT.

The DNA of the CDR3 is TGTGCCAGCAGCGTAGCGGGAGCACTTAACAATGAGCAGTTCTTC. This gives the protein CASSVAGALNNEQFF. This chain uses TRBV9 with TRBJ2-1; D possibly corresponds to TRBD2 (6 bases). The V gene's germline CDR1 is SGDLS and CDR2 YYNGEE. The CDR3 runs to 15 residues. V was shortened by 0 bases and J by 5 bases, with 12 bases between the two germline ends.

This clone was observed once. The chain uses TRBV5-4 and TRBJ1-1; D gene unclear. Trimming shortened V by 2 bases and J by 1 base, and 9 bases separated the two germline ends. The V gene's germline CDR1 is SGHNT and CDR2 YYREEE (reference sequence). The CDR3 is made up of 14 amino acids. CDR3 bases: TGTGCCAGCAGCTTTTGGGCAGGGAACACTGAAGCTTTCTTT. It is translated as CASSFWAGNTEAFF.

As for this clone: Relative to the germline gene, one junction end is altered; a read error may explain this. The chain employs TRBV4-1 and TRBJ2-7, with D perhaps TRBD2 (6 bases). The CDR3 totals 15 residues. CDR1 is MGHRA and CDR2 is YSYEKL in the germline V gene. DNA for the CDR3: TGCGCCAGCAGTCAAGCACCCGGGGGTACCTACGAGCAGTACTTC. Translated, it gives CASSQAPGGTYEQYF.